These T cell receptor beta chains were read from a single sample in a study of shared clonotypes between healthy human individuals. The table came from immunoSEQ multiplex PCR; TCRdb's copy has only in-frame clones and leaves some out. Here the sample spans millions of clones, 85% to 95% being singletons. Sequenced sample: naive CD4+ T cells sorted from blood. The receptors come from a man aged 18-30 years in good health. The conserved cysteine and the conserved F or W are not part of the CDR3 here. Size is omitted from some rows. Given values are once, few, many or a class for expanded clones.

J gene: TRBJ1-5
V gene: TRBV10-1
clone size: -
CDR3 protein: ASAGTGIPYGNQPQH

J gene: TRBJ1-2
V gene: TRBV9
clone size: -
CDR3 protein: ASSGLTGFSYGYT

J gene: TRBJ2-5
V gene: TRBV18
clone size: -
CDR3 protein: ASSPIAGGFQETQY

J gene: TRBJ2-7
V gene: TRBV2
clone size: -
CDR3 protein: ASTELYEQY

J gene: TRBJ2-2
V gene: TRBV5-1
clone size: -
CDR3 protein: ASSSLDRGVTGELF

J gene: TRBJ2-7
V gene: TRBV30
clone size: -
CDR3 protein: AWGRAEGHEQY

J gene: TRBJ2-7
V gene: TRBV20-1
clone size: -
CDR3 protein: SARTSYEQY

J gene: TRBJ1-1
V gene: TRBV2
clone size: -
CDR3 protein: ASSERGGREAF

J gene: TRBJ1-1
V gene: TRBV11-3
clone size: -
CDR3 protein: ASSLYLNTEAF

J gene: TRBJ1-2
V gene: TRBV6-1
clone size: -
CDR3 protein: ASSEMSGERDGYT

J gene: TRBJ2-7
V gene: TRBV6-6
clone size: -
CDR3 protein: ASTPGTPPYEQY

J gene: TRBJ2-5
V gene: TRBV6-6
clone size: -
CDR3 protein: ASSANERQGPETQY

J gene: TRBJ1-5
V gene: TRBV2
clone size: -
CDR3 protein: ASRGDSNQPQH

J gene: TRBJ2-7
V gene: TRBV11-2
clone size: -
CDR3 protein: ASIPGAGTGGSYEQY

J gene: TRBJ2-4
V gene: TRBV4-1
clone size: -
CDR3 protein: ASSQVLAGIAKNIQY

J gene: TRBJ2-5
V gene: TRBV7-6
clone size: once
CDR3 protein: ASSLRTWDSRSYQETQY

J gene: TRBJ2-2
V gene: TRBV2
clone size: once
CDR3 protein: ASRGDSSVTGELF

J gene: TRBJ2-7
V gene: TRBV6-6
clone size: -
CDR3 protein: ASSYSKGYEQY

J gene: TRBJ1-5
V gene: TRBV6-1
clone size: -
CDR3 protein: ASSDNRGSNQPQH

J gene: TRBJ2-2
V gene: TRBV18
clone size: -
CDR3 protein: ASSPRGQGETGELF

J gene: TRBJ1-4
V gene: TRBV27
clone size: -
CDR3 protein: ASSPSPGTGGKLF

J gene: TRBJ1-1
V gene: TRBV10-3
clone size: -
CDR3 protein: AISQGTTEAF

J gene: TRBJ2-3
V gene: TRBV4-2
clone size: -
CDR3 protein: ASRLGGGASTDTQY

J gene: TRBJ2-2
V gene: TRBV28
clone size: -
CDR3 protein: ASSLDRVRTGELF

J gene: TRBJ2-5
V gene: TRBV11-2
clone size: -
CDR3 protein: ASSLSLAGQETQY

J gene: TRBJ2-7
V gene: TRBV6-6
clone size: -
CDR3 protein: ASRPQGSGEQY

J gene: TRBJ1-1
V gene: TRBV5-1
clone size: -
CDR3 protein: ASGEQPNTEAF

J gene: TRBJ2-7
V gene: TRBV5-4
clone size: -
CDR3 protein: ASSRGQTYEQY

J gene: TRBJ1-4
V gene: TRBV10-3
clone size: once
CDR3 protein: AISEQGSAATNEKLF

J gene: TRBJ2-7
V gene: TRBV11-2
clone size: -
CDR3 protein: ASSLRDRAYEQY

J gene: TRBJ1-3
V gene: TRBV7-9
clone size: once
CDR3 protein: ASSLSGGGNTIY

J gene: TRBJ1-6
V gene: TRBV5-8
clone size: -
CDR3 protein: ASNQNSPLH

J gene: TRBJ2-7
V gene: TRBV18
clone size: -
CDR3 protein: ASSPTPLSLGSTYEQY

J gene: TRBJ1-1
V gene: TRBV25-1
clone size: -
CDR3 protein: ASSDREVGHMNTEAF